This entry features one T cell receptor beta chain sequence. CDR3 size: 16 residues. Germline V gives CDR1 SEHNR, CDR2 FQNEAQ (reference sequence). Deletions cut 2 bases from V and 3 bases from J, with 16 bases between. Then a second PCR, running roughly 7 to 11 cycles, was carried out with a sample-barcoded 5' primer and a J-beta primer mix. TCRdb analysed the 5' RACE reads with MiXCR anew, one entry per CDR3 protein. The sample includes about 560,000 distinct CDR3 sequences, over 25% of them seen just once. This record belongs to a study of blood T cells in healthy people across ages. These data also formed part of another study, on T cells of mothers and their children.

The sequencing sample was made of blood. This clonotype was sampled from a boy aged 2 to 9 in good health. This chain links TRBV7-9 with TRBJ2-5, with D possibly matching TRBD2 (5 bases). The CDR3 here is CASSLRESGTKETQYF. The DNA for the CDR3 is TGTGCCAGCAGCTTAAGGGAAAGCGGCACCAAAGAGACCCAGTACTTC.